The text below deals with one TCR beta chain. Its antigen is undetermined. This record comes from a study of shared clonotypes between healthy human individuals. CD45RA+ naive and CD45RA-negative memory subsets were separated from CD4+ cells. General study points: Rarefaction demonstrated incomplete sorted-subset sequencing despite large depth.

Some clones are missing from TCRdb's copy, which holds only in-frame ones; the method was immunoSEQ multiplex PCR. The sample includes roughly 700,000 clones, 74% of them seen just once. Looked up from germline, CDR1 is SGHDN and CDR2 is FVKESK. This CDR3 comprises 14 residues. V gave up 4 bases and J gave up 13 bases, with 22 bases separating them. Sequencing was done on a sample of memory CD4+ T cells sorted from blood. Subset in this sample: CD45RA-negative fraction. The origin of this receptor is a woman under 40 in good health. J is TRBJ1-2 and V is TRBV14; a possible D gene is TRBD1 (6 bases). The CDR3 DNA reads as TGTGCCAGCAGCCCGACCCTAACGGGCGGGACACCCACCTTC. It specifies CASSPTLTGGTPTF. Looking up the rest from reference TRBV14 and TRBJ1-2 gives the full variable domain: EAGVTQFPSHSVIEKGQTVTLRCDPISGHDNLYWYRRVMGKEIKFLLHFVKESKQDESGMPNNRFLAERTGGTYSTLKVQPAELEDSGVYFCASSPTLTGGTPTFGSGTRLTVV.